The clone carrying this T cell receptor (beta chain) occurred a few times. As yet, its antigen is unknown. The data originate from a study of vaccination effects on CD4 cells after COVID-19. CDR3 length: 14 residues. V lost 4 bases, J lost 4 bases, and 2 bases stayed unmatched. Germline V gives CDR1 LGHNA, CDR2 YNFKEQ. Sequencing followed a ViraFEST assay step that expanded antigen-specific CD4+ T cells with viral peptide pools. Following 10 days of culture, CD4+ T cells were isolated. The study found no prior SARS-CoV-2 infection in the vaccine recipients, who tested negative for nucleocapsid antibodies. Every well housed more than 1.5 million PBMC, which grew in culture alongside 10 IU/ml IL-2 and about 10 ug/ml peptides. The authors exchanged half the medium for IL-2 medium on days 3 and 7. Measured with immunoSEQ multiplex PCR; TCRdb has only the in-frame clones, and not every one. The sample consists of 24,000 or so clones, 73% of them appearing once.

The chain has TRBV4-2 and TRBJ1-5, with 9 bases fitting TRBD1. This receptor was taken from a human donor who received a COVID-19 vaccine. Sequenced material: CD4+ T cells from PBMCs cultured with SARS-CoV-2 spike peptides, taken before COVID-19 vaccination. The CDR3 DNA is TGTGCCAGCAGCCCTGGGACAGGGAATCAGCCCCAGCATTTT. This gives the protein CASSPGTGNQPQHF.